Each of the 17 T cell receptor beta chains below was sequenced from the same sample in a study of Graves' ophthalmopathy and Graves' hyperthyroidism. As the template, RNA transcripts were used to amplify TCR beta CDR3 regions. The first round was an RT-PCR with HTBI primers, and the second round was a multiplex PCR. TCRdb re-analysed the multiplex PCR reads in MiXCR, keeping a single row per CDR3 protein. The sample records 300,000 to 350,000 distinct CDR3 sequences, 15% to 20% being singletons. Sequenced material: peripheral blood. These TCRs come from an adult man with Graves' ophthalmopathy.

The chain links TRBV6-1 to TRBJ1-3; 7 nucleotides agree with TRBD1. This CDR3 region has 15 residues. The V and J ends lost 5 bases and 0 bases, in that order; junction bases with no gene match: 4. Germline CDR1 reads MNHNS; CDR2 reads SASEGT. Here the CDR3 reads CASSTGQLSGNTIYF. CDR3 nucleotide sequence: TGTGCCAGCAGTACGGGACAGCTCTCTGGAAACACCATATATTTT.

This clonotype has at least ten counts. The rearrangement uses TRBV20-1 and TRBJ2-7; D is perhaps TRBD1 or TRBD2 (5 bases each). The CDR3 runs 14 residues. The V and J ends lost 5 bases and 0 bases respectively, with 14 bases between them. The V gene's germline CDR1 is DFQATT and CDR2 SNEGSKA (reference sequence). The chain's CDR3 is CSAVRDLLSYEQYF. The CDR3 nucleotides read TGCAGTGCTGTCCGGGACCTTCTCTCCTACGAGCAGTACTTC.

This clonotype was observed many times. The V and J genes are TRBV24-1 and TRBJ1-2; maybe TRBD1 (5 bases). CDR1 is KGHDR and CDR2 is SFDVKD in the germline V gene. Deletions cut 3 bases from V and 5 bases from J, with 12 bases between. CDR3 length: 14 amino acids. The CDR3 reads CATSDPGTTYGYTF. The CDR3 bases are TGTGCCACCAGTGATCCCGGGACTACTTATGGCTACACCTTC.

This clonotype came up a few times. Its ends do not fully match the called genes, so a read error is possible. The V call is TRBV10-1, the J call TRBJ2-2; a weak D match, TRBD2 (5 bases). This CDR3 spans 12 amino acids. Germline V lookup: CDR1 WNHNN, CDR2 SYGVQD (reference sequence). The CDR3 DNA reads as TGCGCCGGACCCCCGCGCCACCGGGGAGCTGTTTTT. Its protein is CAGPPRHRGAVF.

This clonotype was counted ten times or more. CDR3: CASSRLEGIRNQPQHF. CDR3 in DNA: TGTGCCAGTAGTCGTCTTGAGGGGATAAGGAATCAGCCCCAGCATTTT. J is TRBJ1-5 and V is TRBV19; possibly TRBD1 for D (5 bases). The CDR3 has 16 residues. CDR1 and CDR2 (germline): LNHDA, SQIVND (reference sequence). Between the trimmed V and J ends, which lost 5 bases and 4 bases, there was a span of 18 bases. The variable domain in full, with the rest retrieved from reference TRBV19 and TRBJ1-5, is DGGITQSPKYLFRKEGQNVTLSCEQNLNHDAMYWYRQDPGQGLRLIYYSQIVNDFQKGDIAEGYSVSREKKESFPLTVTSAQKNPTAFYLCASSRLEGIRNQPQHFGDGTRLSIL.

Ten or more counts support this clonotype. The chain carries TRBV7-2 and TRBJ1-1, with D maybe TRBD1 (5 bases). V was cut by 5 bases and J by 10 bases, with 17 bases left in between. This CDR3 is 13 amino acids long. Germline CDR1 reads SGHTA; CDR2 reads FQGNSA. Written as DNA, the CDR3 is TGTGCCAGCAGCCACGGGGACGGGCCGGGAGCTTTCTTT. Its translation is CASSHGDGPGAFF.

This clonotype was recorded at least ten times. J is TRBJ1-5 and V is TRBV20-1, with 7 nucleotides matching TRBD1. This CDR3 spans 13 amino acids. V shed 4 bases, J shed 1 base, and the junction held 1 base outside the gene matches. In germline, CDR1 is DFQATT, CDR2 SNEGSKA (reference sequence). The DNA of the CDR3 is TGCAGTGCTAAGGACAGGAGCAATCAGCCCCAGCATTTT. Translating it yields CSAKDRSNQPQHF.

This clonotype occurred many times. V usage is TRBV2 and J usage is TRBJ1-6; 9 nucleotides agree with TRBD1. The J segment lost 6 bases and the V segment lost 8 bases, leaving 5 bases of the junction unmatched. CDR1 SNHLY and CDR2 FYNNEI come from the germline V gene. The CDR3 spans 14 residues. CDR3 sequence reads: CASVGTGFNSPLHF. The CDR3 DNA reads TGTGCCAGCGTCGGGACAGGGTTTAATTCACCCCTCCACTTT.

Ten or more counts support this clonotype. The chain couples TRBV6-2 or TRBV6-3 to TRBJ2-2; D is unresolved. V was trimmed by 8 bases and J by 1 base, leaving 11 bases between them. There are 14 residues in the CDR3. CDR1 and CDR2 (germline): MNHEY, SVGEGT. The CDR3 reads CASVDFRNTGELFF. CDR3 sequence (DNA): TGTGCCAGCGTAGATTTCCGGAACACCGGGGAGCTGTTTTTT.

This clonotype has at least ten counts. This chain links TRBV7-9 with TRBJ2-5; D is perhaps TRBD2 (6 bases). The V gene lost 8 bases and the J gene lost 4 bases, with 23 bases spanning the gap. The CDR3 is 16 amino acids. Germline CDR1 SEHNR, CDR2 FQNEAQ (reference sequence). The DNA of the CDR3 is TGTGCCAGCTCGGGAGCGACGTCGGCGGGGTTAGAGACCCAGTACTTC. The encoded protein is CASSGATSAGLETQYF.

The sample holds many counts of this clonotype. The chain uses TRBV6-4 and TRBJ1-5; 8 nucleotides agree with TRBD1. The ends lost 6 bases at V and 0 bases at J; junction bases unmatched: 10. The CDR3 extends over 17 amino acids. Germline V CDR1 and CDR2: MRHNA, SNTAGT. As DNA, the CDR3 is TGTGCCAGCAGAGGGGGACAGGAAAAATATAGCAATCAGCCCCAGCATTTT. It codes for CASRGGQEKYSNQPQHF.

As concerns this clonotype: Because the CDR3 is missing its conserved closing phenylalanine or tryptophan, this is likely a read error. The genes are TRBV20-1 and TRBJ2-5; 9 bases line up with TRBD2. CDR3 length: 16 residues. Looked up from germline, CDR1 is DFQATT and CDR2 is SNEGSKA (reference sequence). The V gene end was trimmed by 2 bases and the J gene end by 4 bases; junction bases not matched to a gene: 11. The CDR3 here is CSARRLAGPLGETQYS. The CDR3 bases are TGCAGTGCTAGACGGCTAGCGGGACCCCTTGGAGAGACCCAGTACTCA.

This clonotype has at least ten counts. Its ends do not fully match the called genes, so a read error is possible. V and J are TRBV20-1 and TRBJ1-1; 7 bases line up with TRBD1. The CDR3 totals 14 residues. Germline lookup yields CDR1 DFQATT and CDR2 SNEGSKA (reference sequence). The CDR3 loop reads CSARNQGGGLGALF. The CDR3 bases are TGCAGTGCTAGAAACCAGGGGGGAGGTCTCGGAGCTTTATTT.

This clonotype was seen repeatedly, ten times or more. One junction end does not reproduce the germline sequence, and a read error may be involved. The CDR3, as DNA: TGTGCCAGCAGCTTAGGCGGGACAGCAAACACCGGGGAGCTGTTTTTT. Translation gives CASSLGGTANTGELFF. The rearrangement joins TRBV12-3 or TRBV12-4 to TRBJ2-2; tentatively, D is TRBD1 (7 bases). CDR3 length equals 16 residues.

The CDR3 bases are TGTGCCAGCAGACTAGCGGGAGGGCCGGTTCGCGAGACCCAGTACTTC. Protein: CASRLAGGPVRETQYF. The chain couples TRBV6-1 to TRBJ2-5, with 13 bases fitting TRBD2. The germline gives CDR1 MNHNS, CDR2 SASEGT. Trimming cost V 6 bases and J 5 bases; bases outside gene matches: 9. The CDR3 consists of 16 residues.

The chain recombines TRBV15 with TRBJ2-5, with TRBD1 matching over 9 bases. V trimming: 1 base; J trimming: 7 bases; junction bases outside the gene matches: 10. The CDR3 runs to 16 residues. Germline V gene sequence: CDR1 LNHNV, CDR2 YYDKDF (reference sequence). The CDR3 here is CATSRGGTGILRTQYF. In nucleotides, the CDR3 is TGTGCCACCAGCAGAGGAGGGACAGGGATTCTTCGGACCCAGTACTTC. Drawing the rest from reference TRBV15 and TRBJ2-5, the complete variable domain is DAMVIQNPRYQVTQFGKPVTLSCSQTLNHNVMYWYQQKSSQAPKLLFHYYDKDFNNEADTPDNFQSRRPNTSFCFLDIRSPGLGDTAMYLCATSRGGTGILRTQYFGPGTRLLVL.

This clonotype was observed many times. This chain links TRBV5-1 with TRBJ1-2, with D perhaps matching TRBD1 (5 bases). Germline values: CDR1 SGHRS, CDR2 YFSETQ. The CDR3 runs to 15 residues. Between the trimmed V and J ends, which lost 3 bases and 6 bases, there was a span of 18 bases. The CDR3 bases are TGCGCCAGCAGCTCGAACGGCGCAGGGCTAGATGGCTACACCTTC. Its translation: CASSSNGAGLDGYTF.